Described below is a single T cell receptor beta chain sequence and its context. The sample has other DNA sequences that encode this CDR3 too. In the original analysis: How many nucleated cells were present was estimated from reference gene primer amplification. Repertoires were generated with immunoSEQ multiplex PCR, while TCRdb's copy carries only in-frame clones and drops some. V and J calls and clone size are given by that table; D and trimming were obtained from the DNA. The repertoire holds some 150,000 clones, with roughly 80% as singletons. This sample is drawn from a study of blood T cell repertoires in COVID-19. Study overall: Sites in the United States, Italy and Spain provided acute and convalescent COVID-19 samples. Sources were T cells, B-cell-depleted T cells, or PBMCs; the material itself was cDNA or gDNA.

Per germline, CDR1 SGHRS and CDR2 YFSETQ. V lost 0 bases, J lost 2 bases, and 8 bases lay in between. The CDR3 has 14 amino acids. This clonotype was obtained from a woman of 80 years or more with acute or convalescent COVID-19. V and J are TRBV5-1 and TRBJ1-1, with D maybe TRBD1 (6 bases). The sequencing input was peripheral blood. CDR3 bases: TGCGCCAGCAGCTTGGGACAGGTCAACACTGAAGCTTTCTTT. This encodes CASSLGQVNTEAFF.